This T cell receptor beta chain comes out of a study of blood T cell repertoires in COVID-19. Whole-study context: The analysed material was cDNA or gDNA that came from T cells, B-cell-depleted T cells, or PBMCs.

As handled by the study authors: By means of reference gene primer amplification, nucleated cell counts were estimated. The assay was immunoSEQ multiplex PCR, and TCRdb's table has in-frame clones only and misses some. V and J calls and clone size are those listed in that table; D and trimming were worked out from the DNA. The top ten hold about 8.3% of the sample, which has 150,000 to 200,000 clones, roughly four fifths seen once. The CDR3 contains 14 residues. CDR1 is MNHEY, CDR2 SVGEGT, per germline. Trimming removed 4 bases from V and 4 bases from J, with 11 bases in between. The sequenced sample was peripheral blood. The sequence derives from a woman in her seventies with COVID-19, enrolled during active disease. V gene TRBV6-2 or TRBV6-3 combines with J gene TRBJ1-3; the D is unclear. The DNA of the CDR3 is TGTGCCAGCAGTTTCGGGGAGATCGGAAACACCATATATTTT. Protein product: CASSFGEIGNTIYF.